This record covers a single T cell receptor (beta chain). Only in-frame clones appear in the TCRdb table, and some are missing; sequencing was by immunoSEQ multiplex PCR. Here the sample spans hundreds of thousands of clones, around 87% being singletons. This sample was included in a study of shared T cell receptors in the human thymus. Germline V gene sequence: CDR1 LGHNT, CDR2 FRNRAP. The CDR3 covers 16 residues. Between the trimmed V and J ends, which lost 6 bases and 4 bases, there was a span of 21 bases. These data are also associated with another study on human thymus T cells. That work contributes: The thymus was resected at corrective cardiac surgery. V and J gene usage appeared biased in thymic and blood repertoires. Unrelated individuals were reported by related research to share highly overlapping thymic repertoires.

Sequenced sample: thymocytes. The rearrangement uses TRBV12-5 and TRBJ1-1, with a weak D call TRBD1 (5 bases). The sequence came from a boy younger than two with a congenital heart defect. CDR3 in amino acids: CASGFWGPTRGTEAFF. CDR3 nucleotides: TGTGCTAGTGGATTTTGGGGCCCAACAAGGGGCACTGAAGCTTTCTTT.